Listed here are 13 T cell receptor beta chains from one sample, sequenced in a study of T cells in Graves' hyperthyroidism and ophthalmopathy. Amplified TCR beta CDR3 regions came from RNA transcripts. TCR CDR3 regions were first amplified by RT-PCR with HTBI primers. TCRdb recomputed calls from the multiplex PCR reads with MiXCR, one row per CDR3 protein. The sample includes about 160,000 distinct CDR3 sequences, 9.4% of them seen just once. Source material: blood. The source is a woman aged 18-29 years with Graves' hyperthyroidism that later progressed to Graves' ophthalmopathy.

The chain links TRBV4-1 to TRBJ1-6; D perhaps matches TRBD1 (6 bases). Between the trimmed V and J ends, which lost 0 bases and 9 bases, there was a span of 18 bases. The germline gives CDR1 MGHRA, CDR2 YSYEKL. The CDR3 totals 17 residues. CDR3 protein: CASSQDLWTEVGSPLHF. CDR3 bases: TGCGCCAGCAGCCAAGATCTCTGGACAGAAGTAGGTTCACCCCTCCACTTT.

This clonotype was seen many times. The J gene is TRBJ1-1, the V gene TRBV19, with a possible D match to TRBD1 (5 bases). Trimming left V 0 bases short and J 5 bases short, with 22 bases between. Germline CDR1 is LNHDA and CDR2 is SQIVND (reference sequence). The CDR3 consists of 18 residues. CDR3 nucleotides: TGTGCCAGTAGTATAGATCGACCGGGGCCACCTCGCGGGACTGAAGCTTTCTTT. Translation: CASSIDRPGPPRGTEAFF.

This clonotype has a count of ten or more. The chain employs TRBV29-1 and TRBJ1-1; 7 bases align to TRBD1. The germline gives CDR1 SQVTM, CDR2 ANQGSEA. J gave up 2 bases and V 4 bases, and 7 bases lay outside the gene matches. The CDR3 contains 14 residues. As DNA, the CDR3 is TGCAGCGTTGTCGTTACAGGGGTAAACACTGAAGCTTTCTTT. This translates into CSVVVTGVNTEAFF.

This clonotype was recorded many times. V and J are TRBV3-1 and TRBJ1-1; D uncertain. From germline, CDR1 is LGHDT and CDR2 YNNKEL (reference sequence). V was trimmed by 3 bases and J by 0 bases, leaving 8 bases between them. This CDR3 has 14 amino acids. The CDR3: CASSHVLLNTEAFF. The CDR3 DNA is TGTGCCAGCAGCCATGTTCTGTTGAACACTGAAGCTTTCTTT.

The chain carries TRBV18 and TRBJ2-7, with 9 positions matching TRBD2. The V and J ends lost 0 bases and 2 bases, in that order; junction bases with no gene match: 5. This CDR3 region has 16 residues. Per the germline V gene, CDR1 is KGHSH and CDR2 is LQKENI. The CDR3 region has the DNA TGTGCCAGCTCACCACCCTGGGGCGGGAGGGCCTACGAGCAGTACTTC. This sequence encodes CASSPPWGGRAYEQYF.

This clonotype showed up many times. This chain uses TRBV4-1 with TRBJ1-4, with a tentative D call TRBD1 (5 bases). CDR3 length: 17 amino acids. Trimming removed 3 bases at V and 4 bases at J, with 18 bases between. CDR1 MGHRA and CDR2 YSYEKL come from the germline V gene. The CDR3 DNA sequence: TGCGCCAGCAGCCAGGACTATCCGGGACTGATTAATGAAAAACTGTTTTTT. Translating it yields CASSQDYPGLINEKLFF.

At least ten counts were recorded for this clonotype. The chain combines TRBV3-1 with TRBJ2-3; TRBD2 matches at 8 bases. V was clipped by 5 bases and J by 6 bases; unmatched bases: 4. The CDR3 is 13 residues long. Looked up from germline, CDR1 is LGHDT and CDR2 is YNNKEL (reference sequence). CDR3 DNA: TGTGCCAGCAGCGGACTAGCTTTTGATACGCAGTATTTT. Protein product: CASSGLAFDTQYF.

This clonotype was detected ten times or more. The chain links TRBV6-1 to TRBJ2-7; D uncertain. The V and J ends lost 5 bases and 2 bases respectively, with 13 bases between them. The CDR3 runs to 14 residues. Germline V gene lookup returns CDR1 MNHNS and CDR2 SASEGT. The CDR3 sequence: CASSQSGRTYEQYF. The CDR3, as DNA: TGTGCCAGCAGTCAATCCGGACGGACCTACGAGCAGTACTTC.

This clonotype was recorded many times. The rearrangement links TRBV6-2 or TRBV6-3 to TRBJ2-1; D unresolved. The CDR3 extends over 16 amino acids. CDR1 and CDR2 (germline): MNHEY, SVGEGT. Between the trimmed V and J ends, which lost 0 bases and 1 base, there was a span of 10 bases. CDR3 sequence: CASSYSIERSYNEQFF. The CDR3 bases are TGTGCCAGCAGTTACTCGATAGAGAGGTCCTACAATGAGCAGTTCTTC.

This clonotype was picked up many times. This chain connects TRBV7-2 to TRBJ2-5, with 13 bases matching TRBD2. Germline loops: CDR1 SGHTA, CDR2 FQGNSA. With V trimmed by 5 bases and J by 4 bases, 10 bases remained unmatched. This CDR3 is built from 17 residues. The CDR3 is CASSPSLAGGPAETQYF. The DNA of the CDR3 is TGTGCCAGCAGCCCATCACTAGCGGGGGGGCCAGCAGAGACCCAGTACTTC. The whole variable domain, filled in from reference TRBV7-2 and TRBJ2-5, reads GAGVSQSPSNKVTEKGKDVELRCDPISGHTALYWYRQSLGQGLEFLIYFQGNSAPDKSGLPSDRFSAERTGGSVSTLTIQRTQQEDSAVYLCASSPSLAGGPAETQYFGPGTRLLVL.

This clonotype was observed at least ten times. The chain combines TRBV7-6 with TRBJ1-1; 8 positions match TRBD1. The V gene's germline CDR1 is SGHVS and CDR2 FNYEAQ. Germline trimming cut 3 bases from V and 1 base from J; bases unmatched to any gene: 13. CDR3 length: 18 residues. The CDR3 loop is CASSLPFTGGRENTEAFF. The CDR3, as DNA: TGTGCCAGCAGCTTGCCCTTCACAGGGGGTAGGGAGAACACTGAAGCTTTCTTT.

This clonotype was found many times. The CDR3 is CASMDYTEAFF. CDR3 sequence (DNA): TGTGCCAGCATGGACTACACTGAAGCTTTCTTT. The chain has TRBV2 and TRBJ1-1; D uncertain. The V gene lost 7 bases and the J gene lost 3 bases, with 6 bases spanning the gap. Germline CDR1 is SNHLY and CDR2 is FYNNEI. The CDR3 totals 11 residues.

This clonotype appeared many times. The V and J genes are TRBV20-1 and TRBJ2-7; D is unclear. Trimming cost V 5 bases and J 2 bases, with 7 bases left between them. From germline, CDR1 is DFQATT and CDR2 SNEGSKA (reference sequence). This CDR3 spans 11 amino acids. The CDR3, as DNA: TGCAGTGCTCTTGACACCTACGAGCAGTACTTC. Translated: CSALDTYEQYF.